A selection of T cell receptor beta chains follows, all from one sample in a study of blood T cells in healthy people across ages. TCRdb independently ran MiXCR on the 5' RACE reads; one entry per CDR3 protein. The sample contains over a million distinct CDR3 sequences, approximately 43% of which appear only once. The sample was blood. Receptor source: a woman younger than 30 in good health. The CDR3 runs from the conserved cysteine through the conserved F or W. D genes are given only for firm matches. Rows may omit the clone size; those that give it use once, few, many or a size class.

v_call,clone_size,j_call,d_call,cdr3_nt,cdr3_aa
TRBV9,few,TRBJ2-1,TRBD2,TGTGCCAGCAGCGTTTCCGGGACTAGCTCCTACAATGAGCAGTTCTTC,CASSVSGTSSYNEQFF
TRBV5-4,-,TRBJ2-5,-,TGTGCCAGCAGCCTGCGGAGAACCTACAATGAGCAGTACTTC,CASSLRRTYNEQYF
TRBV2,few,TRBJ1-5,-,TGTACCAGCAGTGAAGATAGGTATGCCCAGCATTTT,CTSSEDRYAQHF
TRBV10-3,few,TRBJ2-7,TRBD2,TGTGCCATCAGTGGTGGGACTAGCGGGAGCTCCTACGAGCAGTACTTC,CAISGGTSGSSYEQYF
TRBV6-2/TRBV6-3,once,TRBJ2-2,-,TGTGCCAGCCATTCTATGAACACCGGGGAGCTGTTTTTT,CASHSMNTGELFF
TRBV29-1,-,TRBJ1-1,TRBD1,TGCAGAGCCCTCGGGACAGTCGGGGGAGCTTTCTTT,CRALGTVGGAFF
TRBV14,many,TRBJ2-1,-,TGTGCCAGCAGCCAAATAAATGAGCAGTTCTTC,CASSQINEQFF
TRBV28,-,TRBJ2-7,-,TGTGCCAGCAGTGCCCCGGGGCTGCAGAGAAGGGTGCAGTACTTC,CASSAPGLQRRVQYF
TRBV7-9,few,TRBJ2-1,TRBD1,TGTGCCAGCAGCAGAAGAGGGACAGGCCTTAATAGTGAGCAGTTCTTC,CASSRRGTGLNSEQFF
TRBV29-1,once,TRBJ2-3,-,TGCAGCGTCGATTACGGGGAGTGGTTTGGGTATTTT,CSVDYGEWFGYF
TRBV15,-,TRBJ1-2,-,TGTGCCACCAGCTCTCGGACAAGCGGATACTATGGCTACACCTTC,CATSSRTSGYYGYTF
TRBV7-9,few,TRBJ2-5,-,TGTGCCAGCAGCGGGCAGACTATACAAGAGACCCAGTACTTC,CASSGQTIQETQYF
TRBV4-2,once,TRBJ2-3,-,TGTCCCAGCAGCCAAGATCTAGCGAGGGCAGATACGCAGTATTTT,CPSSQDLARADTQYF
TRBV2,-,TRBJ2-5,-,TGTGCCAGCAGCGGGACTGGGGAGACCCAGTACTTC,CASSGTGETQYF
TRBV20-1,few,TRBJ2-4,-,TGCAGTGCTAGAGACTCCCTCCGGGACGGAGCAAACATTCAGTACTTC,CSARDSLRDGANIQYF
TRBV20-1,-,TRBJ2-3,TRBD2,TGCAGTGCTAGAGATCGCACTAGCGGGGGCAGCACAGATACGCAGTATTTT,CSARDRTSGGSTDTQYF
TRBV7-9,-,TRBJ2-3,-,TGTGCCAGCAGCTCGACCCAGACTAGGTGGAGCACAGATACGCAGTATTTT,CASSSTQTRWSTDTQYF
TRBV6-6,-,TRBJ2-1,TRBD2,TGTGCCAGCAGTTACGGGGCGGGGGGTATAAATGAGCAGTTCTTC,CASSYGAGGINEQFF
TRBV7-2,-,TRBJ1-2,TRBD1,TGTGCCAGCAGCTTAACCCAAGGACAGGGCCGGGGGAATGGCTACACCTTC,CASSLTQGQGRGNGYTF
TRBV27,-,TRBJ1-1,-,TGTGCCAGCAGTCGAACCCCCGCACAGTTCATGAACACTGAAGCTTTCTTT,CASSRTPAQFMNTEAFF
TRBV9,-,TRBJ2-5,TRBD2,TGTGCCAGCAGCGTAGGTAGCGGGAGTGGGGAGACCCAGTACTTC,CASSVGSGSGETQYF
TRBV11-2,-,TRBJ2-3,-,TGTGCCAGCAGCTTAGCGGGCCCGGGAGATACGCAGTATTTT,CASSLAGPGDTQYF
TRBV7-3,-,TRBJ1-1,-,TGTGCCAGCAGCTTGGCGGGAAAACTGAACACTGAAGCTTTCTTT,CASSLAGKLNTEAFF
TRBV9,few,TRBJ2-1,-,TGTGCCAGCAGCCCGGTAGCAGGGGGGATATACAATGAGCAGTTCTTC,CASSPVAGGIYNEQFF
TRBV10-3,once,TRBJ2-7,-,TGTGCCATCATGATGGGGGGGCCCTCCTACGAGCAGTACTTC,CAIMMGGPSYEQYF
TRBV14,-,TRBJ1-2,TRBD1,TGTGCCAGCAGCCAAGATCGGACAGGGGGCTTCTATGGCTACACCTTC,CASSQDRTGGFYGYTF
TRBV7-9,few,TRBJ1-2,TRBD1,TGTGCCAGCAGCTCGCCGGGACAGGGTTACGACTACACCTTC,CASSSPGQGYDYTF
TRBV29-1,-,TRBJ2-3,-,TGCAGCGTGGGATTGTTGGACACTTCCACAGATACGCAGTATTTT,CSVGLLDTSTDTQYF
TRBV5-1,once,TRBJ2-1,-,TGCGCCAGCAGCTTCCGGGGGCTCGAGCAGTTCTTC,CASSFRGLEQFF
TRBV10-3,-,TRBJ2-7,-,TGTGCCACTTCGAAAACAGAGCTGGACGAGCAGTACTTC,CATSKTELDEQYF
TRBV7-3,-,TRBJ2-1,-,TGTGCCAGCAGCTCCCGCCGGGGACTCGGCAATGAGCAGTTCTTC,CASSSRRGLGNEQFF
TRBV29-1,-,TRBJ2-3,TRBD1,TGCAGCGTTGCAGGGACAGCAGGCCCAGATACGCAGTATTTT,CSVAGTAGPDTQYF
TRBV4-1,-,TRBJ2-1,TRBD1,TGCGCCAGCAGCCAATTGACAGGGGGCAATGAGCAGTTCTTC,CASSQLTGGNEQFF
TRBV7-2,-,TRBJ1-2,-,TGTGCCAACAGCTTAGGACTTACAACAGGCTATGGCTACACCTTC,CANSLGLTTGYGYTF
TRBV20-1,-,TRBJ1-5,-,TGCAGTGCTAGAGACAGAGGGTACAATCAGCCCCAGCATTTT,CSARDRGYNQPQHF
TRBV21-1,-,TRBJ2-7,-,TGTGCCAGCAGCAAAGAGGCGGTAAGGGTTTCCTACGAGCAGTACTTC,CASSKEAVRVSYEQYF
TRBV30,once,TRBJ1-6,TRBD1,TGTGCCTGGAAGACAGGGTCACCCCTCCACTTT,CAWKTGSPLHF
TRBV28,-,TRBJ2-1,-,TGTGCCAGCAGTCCCCCCGGGGCGCGTATCGGTGAGCAGTTCTTC,CASSPPGARIGEQFF
TRBV28,-,TRBJ2-7,TRBD1,TGTGCCAGCAGGTACGACAGGGGGCAGAGCTACGAGCAGTACTTC,CASRYDRGQSYEQYF
TRBV6-6,-,TRBJ2-5,TRBD1,TGTGCCAGCAGTAACCCTACAGGGGCGCTAGGAGAGACCCAGTACTTC,CASSNPTGALGETQYF
TRBV12-3/TRBV12-4,few,TRBJ2-3,-,TGTGCCAGCAGTAGAGCCACAGATACGCAGTATTTT,CASSRATDTQYF
TRBV5-1,-,TRBJ2-3,-,TGCGCCAGCAGCTTGGGCAGGGAAGAAGATACGCAGTATTTT,CASSLGREEDTQYF
TRBV28,-,TRBJ2-2,-,TGTGCCGTCACCTTCTCCGAGAACACCGGGGAGCTGTTTTTT,CAVTFSENTGELFF